The 15 T cell receptor beta chains below were found in one sample sequenced in a study of T cell responses to AZD1222 COVID-19 vaccine. TCRdb's table, derived via immunoSEQ multiplex PCR, lists solely in-frame clones and lacks some. This table has under 200,000 clones, approximately 91% appearing once. The specimen was peripheral blood, collected on day 0 of AZD1222 vaccination. These receptor sequences come from an adult in good health.

This chain uses TRBV25-1 with TRBJ2-3, with D possibly matching TRBD1 (6 bases). V lost 3 bases to trimming and J lost 0 bases, with 13 bases between them. The CDR3 contains 16 residues. Per the germline V gene, CDR1 is MGHDK and CDR2 is SYGVNS. The CDR3 nucleotides read TGTGCCAGCAGTGACCGAACGGACAGTAGCACAGATACGCAGTATTTT. Protein: CASSDRTDSSTDTQYF.

The V call is TRBV2, the J call TRBJ1-3; the match to TRBD1 covers 8 bases. The V segment lost 6 bases and the J segment 2 bases; nucleotides outside the gene matches: 3. This CDR3 is built from 14 residues. Germline V gene lookup returns CDR1 SNHLY and CDR2 FYNNEI. CDR3 amino acids: CASRDRETGNTIYF. DNA for the CDR3: TGTGCCAGCAGGGACAGGGAGACTGGAAACACCATATATTTT. Looking up the rest from reference TRBV2 and TRBJ1-3 gives the full variable domain: EPEVTQTPSHQVTQMGQEVILRCVPISNHLYFYWYRQILGQKVEFLVSFYNNEISEKSEIFDDQFSVERPDGSNFTLKIRSTKLEDSAMYFCASRDRETGNTIYFGEGSWLTVV.

The J gene is TRBJ1-1, the V gene TRBV11-2; 7 nucleotides line up with TRBD1. CDR1 is SGHAT and CDR2 is FQNNGV in the germline V gene. J gave up 11 bases and V 5 bases, and 17 bases lay outside the gene matches. This CDR3 has 15 amino acids. In DNA form, the CDR3 reads TGTGCCAGCAGCGATTTTAAATCAGGACAGGCATTCGCTTTCTTT. It is translated as CASSDFKSGQAFAFF.

The chain employs TRBV6-5 and TRBJ1-1; a possible D gene is TRBD1 (5 bases). Germline-derived CDR1 and CDR2 are MNHEY and SVGAGI. V was clipped by 6 bases and J by 2 bases, with 16 bases between them. This CDR3 is 15 amino acids long. In nucleotides, the CDR3 is TGTGCCAGCAGCAGTGGGACGGGCGGCAACACTGAAGCTTTCTTT. Translating gives CASSSGTGGNTEAFF.

The chain employs TRBV19 and TRBJ1-2, with 8 bases matching TRBD1. Losses at the gene ends were 7 bases for V and 6 bases for J; bases not matched to a gene: 16. Germline-derived CDR1 and CDR2 are LNHDA and SQIVND (reference sequence). The CDR3 extends over 16 amino acids. The DNA of the CDR3 is TGTGCCAGTACCAACTCCCCCAGGGGGCGCGTTAATGGCTACACCTTC. It yields the protein CASTNSPRGRVNGYTF.

V is TRBV19 and J is TRBJ2-6; D call uncertain. Trimming removed 2 bases at V and 0 bases at J, with 5 bases between. This CDR3 has 15 amino acids. From germline, CDR1 is LNHDA and CDR2 SQIVND (reference sequence). The DNA of the CDR3 is TGTGCCAGTAGTATATCTTACTCTGGGGCCAACGTCCTGACTTTC. Translating it yields CASSISYSGANVLTF.

The rearrangement links TRBV5-1 to TRBJ1-2; 9 positions match TRBD1. The CDR3 has 13 amino acids. Trimming cost V 4 bases and J 8 bases; bases outside gene matches: 6. Germline lookup yields CDR1 SGHRS and CDR2 YFSETQ. CDR3 nucleotide sequence: TGCGCCAGCAGCCCCCGGGACAGGGACGGCTACACCTTC. It encodes CASSPRDRDGYTF.

This chain uses TRBV7-2 with TRBJ2-2; 7 nucleotides match TRBD1. The germline V gene has CDR1 SGHTA and CDR2 FQGNSA. CDR3 length: 15 amino acids. V gave up 6 bases and J gave up 6 bases; unmatched junction bases: 10. CDR3 DNA: TGTGCCAGCAGGTTGACGACAGGGATCCCCGGGGAGCTGTTTTTT. It encodes CASRLTTGIPGELFF.

V and J are TRBV28 and TRBJ1-5, with D unclear. CDR1 MDHEN and CDR2 SYDVKM come from the germline V gene. V lost 2 bases and J lost 4, with 12 bases in between. The length of the CDR3 is 15 residues. CDR3 residues: CASSLRHNGNQPQHF. CDR3 bases: TGTGCCAGCAGTTTAAGGCACAATGGGAATCAGCCCCAGCATTTT.

The chain recombines TRBV30 with TRBJ1-6; no definite D call. Trimming stripped 3 bases from V and 10 bases from J, with 16 bases between. The germline CDR1 and CDR2 sequences are GTSNPN and SVGIG (reference sequence). This CDR3 spans 14 amino acids. CDR3 in DNA: TGTGCCTGGAGGGAACCGAGGGCCCGATCACCCCTCCACTTT. Translating gives CAWREPRARSPLHF.

This clone was seen a few times. The chain combines TRBV6-5 with TRBJ2-3, with TRBD2 matching over 10 bases. The V segment lost 7 bases and the J segment 2 bases; nucleotides outside the gene matches: 3. This CDR3 comprises 14 residues. Per germline, CDR1 MNHEY and CDR2 SVGAGI. The CDR3 coding sequence is TGTGCCAGCACCACTAGCGGGAACACAGATACGCAGTATTTT. It translates to CASTTSGNTDTQYF.

The sample holds one count of this clone. The chain carries TRBV29-1 and TRBJ1-1; unclear D gene. The CDR3 covers 13 residues. CDR1 is SQVTM and CDR2 is ANQGSEA in the germline V gene. Trimming took off 4 bases at V and 0 bases at J, with 9 bases between the two ends. The CDR3 region has the DNA TGCAGCGTTGCTACAGACATGAACACTGAAGCTTTCTTT. Translated: CSVATDMNTEAFF.

The chain employs TRBV27 and TRBJ1-5; 7 nucleotides match TRBD1. The length of the CDR3 is 16 residues. Germline CDR1 MNHEY, CDR2 SMNVEV (reference sequence). V shed 6 bases and J 4 bases; nucleotides not matched to a gene: 12. The CDR3 is CASRRQGALINQPQHF. DNA of the CDR3: TGTGCCAGCAGAAGACAGGGTGCCCTTATAAATCAGCCCCAGCATTTT.

This clone has a single count. This chain links TRBV18 with TRBJ2-1; 7 bases agree with TRBD1. The junction had 7 bases not matched to a gene; V was cut back by 3 bases and J by 8 bases. Per the germline V gene, CDR1 is KGHSH and CDR2 is LQKENI. The CDR3 covers 14 residues. The CDR3 DNA reads TGTGCCAGCTCACCCTGGACAGGTCGGGATGAGCAGTTCTTC. Its translation: CASSPWTGRDEQFF.

The V and J genes are TRBV14 and TRBJ1-1; maybe TRBD1 (6 bases). Trimming stripped 1 base from V and 1 base from J, with 7 bases between. Germline lookup yields CDR1 SGHDN and CDR2 FVKESK. The CDR3 is 14 amino acids. CDR3 residues: CASSQAGENTEAFF. CDR3 DNA: TGTGCCAGCAGCCAAGCAGGGGAGAACACTGAAGCTTTCTTT. Complete variable domain (other parts from reference TRBV14 and TRBJ1-1): EAGVTQFPSHSVIEKGQTVTLRCDPISGHDNLYWYRRVMGKEIKFLLHFVKESKQDESGMPNNRFLAERTGGTYSTLKVQPAELEDSGVYFCASSQAGENTEAFFGQGTRLTVV.